This entry is about one T cell receptor beta chain. Its antigen remains unidentified. In nominal health when sampled, donors likely had unrecorded immune exposures nonetheless. Both 60 Vbeta primers and 13 Jbeta primers went into the PCR. Profiled with immunoSEQ multiplex PCR; TCRdb holds only in-frame clones, not every one. Seen here are over 150,000 clones, less than 85% observed once, and the top ten hold about 4.5%. This sample was taken from a study of cytomegalovirus exposure and HLA in healthy donors. Study-level background: The Caucasian-associated ancestry cluster contained approximately 81% of the approximately 400 genotyped donors. Study-wide findings and caveats: For cytomegalovirus status, the classifier reportedly gave diagnoses with high specificity and sensitivity.

Sequences were obtained from PBMCs. The source is a man between 40 and 49 years old in good health and CMV-seronegative.

This CDR3 is CASRKGQSAFTIYF. The DNA of the CDR3 is TGTGCCAGCAGAAAAGGACAGTCTGCGTTCACCATATATTTT. This chain joins TRBV6-5 and TRBJ1-3, with D possibly TRBD1 on 6 matching bases. The CDR3 consists of 14 residues. Per the germline V gene, CDR1 is MNHEY and CDR2 is SVGAGI. V lost 6 bases, J lost 9 bases, and 18 bases lay in between.